This entry describes one T cell receptor (beta chain). Trimming cost V 3 bases and J 6 bases, with 6 bases left between them. CDR1 is DFQATT and CDR2 is SNEGSKA in the germline V gene (reference sequence). The CDR3 runs to 11 residues. Only in-frame clones appear in the TCRdb table, and some are missing; sequencing was by immunoSEQ multiplex PCR. The sample contains 75,000 to 100,000 clones, roughly 80% of which appear only once. The data derive from a study of PD-L1 blockade in urothelial cancer. Study details: Earlier, patients had received 0 to 3 chemotherapy regimens.

Time point defined: peripheral blood 6 weeks after treatment start. The diagnosis in patients was locally advanced or metastatic urothelial carcinoma. V is TRBV20-1 and J is TRBJ2-1; D unclear. Sequenced here: PBMCs, sampled around atezolizumab (anti-PD-L1) treatment. The source of this sequence is a man aged 65 to 85 with urothelial cancer. In DNA form, the CDR3 reads TGCAGTGCTAGTCCGGGCAATGAGCAGTTCTTC. This codes for CSASPGNEQFF.